The clone carrying this TCR beta chain came up many times. Antigen unknown. V was pared by 1 base and J by 5 bases, with 3 bases of the junction left unmatched. Germline lookup yields CDR1 SGHRS and CDR2 YFSETQ. The CDR3 runs to 15 residues. The data were obtained in a study of CD8 T cells in ankylosing spondylitis. Study-wide findings and caveats: Within ankylosing spondylitis blood, a TCR beta motif made up of seven or eight highly homologous variants appeared to be characteristic.

TCRdb re-derived calls from the 5' RACE reads in MiXCR, one entry per CDR3 protein. There are over 25,000 distinct CDR3 sequences in the sample; roughly 7.9% occur only once, and 30% lies in the top ten. Sequencing was done on a sample of blood. This chain uses TRBV5-1 with TRBJ2-1, with 10 nucleotides matching TRBD2. The TCR was taken from a male donor with ankylosing spondylitis or in good health (not recorded which). The CDR3 loop reads CASSLRTSGNNEQFF. CDR3 in DNA: TGCGCCAGCAGCTTGAGGACTAGCGGAAACAATGAGCAGTTCTTC.